This T cell receptor beta chain originates from a study of CD8+ T cells in alopecia areata. On this clone itself: The same CDR3 can be traced to other DNA sequences in this sample.

Extraction and reverse transcription of RNA yielded cDNA as the sequencing template. Using immunoSEQ multiplex PCR, the repertoire was profiled, and TCRdb retains in-frame clones only, with some absent. The data contain some 150,000 clones, around half of them singletons. The receptor's source is a human donor with alopecia areata. Sequences were derived from CD8+ T cells sorted from blood, sampled at week 0.

CDR3 sequence: CAISEGTEAFF. In nucleotides, the CDR3 is TGTGCCATCAGTGAGGGCACTGAAGCTTTCTTT. The chain combines TRBV10-3 with TRBJ1-1, with unresolved D. CDR3 length: 11 residues. Trimming removed 2 bases at V and 4 bases at J, with 2 bases between. Germline CDR1 ENHRY, CDR2 SYGVKD.